This TCR beta chain was sequenced during a study of control samples from healthy donors and cancer patients (dated by TCRdb to the early 2020s). This clone was recorded a few times. Its antigen remains unidentified. Per-nucleotide qualities are absent, and no much larger clonotype sits a single base away. Libraries came from the immunoSEQ multiplex PCR assay. What TCRdb holds here is the immuneACCESS table cut down to in-frame rearrangements. Part of the clones is not present; checked against another copy, under half of the missing clones reflect an unresolved V gene, and the others are unexplained. The sample table holds some 20,000 clones, of which more than 75% were seen once. The ten largest clones take up more than 7% of the sample. Sequenced material: PBMCs. The origin of this receptor is a woman aged 55-70 years with head and neck cancer.

In nucleotide form, the sequence is TGTGCCAGCAGCTTAGGTCGGGCAGGTTCATACGAGCAGTACTTC. Its translation reads: CASSLGRAGSYEQYF. Recombination connected TRBV7-3 to TRBJ2-7; the D gene identity is not certain. From its cysteine to its phenylalanine, the CDR3 spans 15 amino acids. The sequence is cut down to CDR3 DNA, 45 bases in frame from base 1. Trimming costs V 2 bases and J 4 bases, and their ends lie 15 bases apart. Taken from the germline V gene, the CDR1 and CDR2 loops are SGHTA and FQGTGA. Here the CDR3 is joined to the reference TRBV7-3 and TRBJ2-7 genes, and the full variable domain is: GAGVSQTPSNKVTEKGKYVELRCDPISGHTALYWYRQSLGQGPEFLIYFQGTGAADDSGLPNDRFFAVRPEGSVSTLKIQRTERGDSAVYLCASSLGRAGSYEQYFGPGTRLTVT.